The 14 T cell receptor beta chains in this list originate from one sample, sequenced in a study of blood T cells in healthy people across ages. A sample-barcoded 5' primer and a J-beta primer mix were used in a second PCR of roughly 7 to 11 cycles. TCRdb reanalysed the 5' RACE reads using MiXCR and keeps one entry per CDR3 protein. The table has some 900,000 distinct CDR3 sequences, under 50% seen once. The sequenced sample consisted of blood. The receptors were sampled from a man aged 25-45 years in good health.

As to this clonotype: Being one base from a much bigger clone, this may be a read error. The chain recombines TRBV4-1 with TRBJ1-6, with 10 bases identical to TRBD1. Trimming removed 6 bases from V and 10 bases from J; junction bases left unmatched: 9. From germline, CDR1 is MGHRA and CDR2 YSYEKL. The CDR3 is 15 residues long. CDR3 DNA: TGCGCCAGCAGAAACGACAGGGGGCCGGAGTCACCCCTCCACTTT. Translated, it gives CASRNDRGPESPLHF.

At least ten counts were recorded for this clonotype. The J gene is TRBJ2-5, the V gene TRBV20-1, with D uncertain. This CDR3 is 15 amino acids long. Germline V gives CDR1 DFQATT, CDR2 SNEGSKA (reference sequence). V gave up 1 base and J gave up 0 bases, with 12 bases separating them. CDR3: CSARGQPTYQETQYF. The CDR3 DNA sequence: TGCAGTGCTAGAGGACAACCAACGTACCAAGAGACCCAGTACTTC.

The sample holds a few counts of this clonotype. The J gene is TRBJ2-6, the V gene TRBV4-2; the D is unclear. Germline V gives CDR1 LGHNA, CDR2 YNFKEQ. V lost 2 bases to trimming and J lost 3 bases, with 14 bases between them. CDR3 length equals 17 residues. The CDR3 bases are TGTGCCAGCAGCCAAATGGTTTTGGCGGTTGGGGCCAACGTCCTGACTTTC. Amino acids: CASSQMVLAVGANVLTF.

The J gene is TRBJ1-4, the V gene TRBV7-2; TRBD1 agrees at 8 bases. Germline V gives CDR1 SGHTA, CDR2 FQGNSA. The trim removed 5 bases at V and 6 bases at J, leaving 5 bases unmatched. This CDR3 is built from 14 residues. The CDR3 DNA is TGTGCCAGCAGCATCCAACAGGGGGATGAAAAACTGTTTTTT. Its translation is CASSIQQGDEKLFF.

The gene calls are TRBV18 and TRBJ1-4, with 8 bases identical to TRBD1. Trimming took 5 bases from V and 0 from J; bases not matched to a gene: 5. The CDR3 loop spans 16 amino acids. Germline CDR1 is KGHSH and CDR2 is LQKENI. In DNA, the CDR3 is TGTGCCAGCTCAGGAACAGGGGGAGCAACTAATGAAAAACTGTTTTTT. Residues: CASSGTGGATNEKLFF.

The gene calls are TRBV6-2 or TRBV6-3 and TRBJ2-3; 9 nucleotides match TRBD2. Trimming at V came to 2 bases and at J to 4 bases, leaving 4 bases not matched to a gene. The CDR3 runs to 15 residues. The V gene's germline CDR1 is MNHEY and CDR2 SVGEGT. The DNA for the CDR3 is TGTGCCAGCAGTTACGCGGGAGGGATCCCAGATACGCAGTATTTT. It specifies CASSYAGGIPDTQYF.

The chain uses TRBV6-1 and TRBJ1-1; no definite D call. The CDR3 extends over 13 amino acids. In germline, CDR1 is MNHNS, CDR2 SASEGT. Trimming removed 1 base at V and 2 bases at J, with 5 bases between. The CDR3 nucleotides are TGTGCCAGCAGTGAAGGTCCTAACACTGAAGCTTTCTTT. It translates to CASSEGPNTEAFF.

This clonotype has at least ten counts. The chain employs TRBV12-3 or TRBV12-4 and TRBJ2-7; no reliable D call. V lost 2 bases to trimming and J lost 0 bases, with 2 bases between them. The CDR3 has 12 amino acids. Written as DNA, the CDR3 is TGTGCCAGCAGTTTAATCTCCTACGAGCAGTACTTC. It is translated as CASSLISYEQYF.

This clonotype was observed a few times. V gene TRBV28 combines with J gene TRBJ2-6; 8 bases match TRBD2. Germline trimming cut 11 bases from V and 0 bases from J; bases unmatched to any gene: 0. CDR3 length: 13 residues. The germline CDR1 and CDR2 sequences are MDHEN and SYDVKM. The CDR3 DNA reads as TGTGCCGCGGGGGGCTCTGGGGCCAACGTCCTGACTTTC. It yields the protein CAAGGSGANVLTF.

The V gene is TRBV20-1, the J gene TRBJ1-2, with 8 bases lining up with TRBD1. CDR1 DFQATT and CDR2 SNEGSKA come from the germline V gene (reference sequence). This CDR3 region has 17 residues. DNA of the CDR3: TGCAGGGTTCCCCGCGCAGGGGGCGATCAGACGAACTATGGCTACACCTTC. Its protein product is CRVPRAGGDQTNYGYTF.

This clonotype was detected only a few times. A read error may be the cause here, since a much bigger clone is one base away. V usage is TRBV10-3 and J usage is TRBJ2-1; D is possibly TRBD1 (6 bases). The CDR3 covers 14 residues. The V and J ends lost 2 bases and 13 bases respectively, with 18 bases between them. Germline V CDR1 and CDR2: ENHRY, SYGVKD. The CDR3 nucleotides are TGTGCCATCAGTGAGAGGGGGTTCCAAGAGACCCAGTTCTTC. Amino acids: CAISERGFQETQFF.

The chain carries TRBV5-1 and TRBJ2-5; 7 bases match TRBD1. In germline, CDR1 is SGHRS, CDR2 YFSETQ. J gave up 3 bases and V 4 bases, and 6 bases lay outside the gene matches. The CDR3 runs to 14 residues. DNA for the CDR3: TGCGCCAGCAGCAGCAGGGACAGCGAAGAGACCCAGTACTTC. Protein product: CASSSRDSEETQYF.

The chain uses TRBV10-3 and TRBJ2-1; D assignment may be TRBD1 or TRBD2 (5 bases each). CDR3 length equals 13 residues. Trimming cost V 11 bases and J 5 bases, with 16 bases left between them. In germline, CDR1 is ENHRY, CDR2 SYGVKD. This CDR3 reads CASTRDHNNEQFF. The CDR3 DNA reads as TGTGCCTCTACCCGGGACCACAACAATGAGCAGTTCTTC.

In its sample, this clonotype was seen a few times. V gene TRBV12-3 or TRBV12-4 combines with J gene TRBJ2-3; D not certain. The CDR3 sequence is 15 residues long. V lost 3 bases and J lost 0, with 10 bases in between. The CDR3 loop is CASSFSEFSTDTQYF. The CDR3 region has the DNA TGTGCCAGCAGTTTTTCAGAGTTCAGCACAGATACGCAGTATTTT.